This passage covers 8 T cell receptor beta chains from one sample sequenced in a study of blood T cells in healthy people across ages. Together with a sample-barcoded 5' primer, a J-beta primer mix was included in a second PCR lasting about 6 to 11 cycles. TCRdb reprocessed the 5' RACE reads with MiXCR, giving one entry per CDR3 protein. Of about 1,500,000 distinct CDR3 sequences listed, 28% are singletons. Sequenced material: blood. These TCRs come from a woman younger than 45 in good health.

There are a few counts of this clonotype. One end of the junction varies from germline; a read error may be responsible. The J gene is TRBJ1-2, the V gene TRBV6-6, with unresolved D. Germline loops: CDR1 MNHNY, CDR2 SVGAGI (reference sequence). This CDR3 is 10 amino acids long. The CDR3 is CVSSYGGYTF. For the CDR3, the DNA is TGTGTCAGCAGTTACGGGGGCTACACCTTC.

The chain combines TRBV28 with TRBJ1-1; D is possibly TRBD1 (5 bases). The CDR3 has 14 amino acids. Germline V gives CDR1 MDHEN, CDR2 SYDVKM. Trimming took 0 bases from V and 5 from J, leaving 10 bases between them. The CDR3 region is CASSLWWGWTEAFF. The CDR3 DNA reads TGTGCCAGCAGTTTATGGTGGGGGTGGACTGAAGCTTTCTTT.

This clonotype was seen a handful of times. V and J are TRBV5-1 and TRBJ2-1; 13 positions agree with TRBD2. This CDR3 has 16 amino acids. Germline V gene lookup returns CDR1 SGHRS and CDR2 YFSETQ. V was clipped by 3 bases and J by 5 bases; unmatched bases: 5. This chain's CDR3 is CASSSGGLAGNNEQFF. For the CDR3, the DNA is TGCGCCAGCAGCTCCGGGGGACTAGCGGGGAACAATGAGCAGTTCTTC.

This chain joins TRBV20-1 and TRBJ2-3; no clear D. Germline-derived CDR1 and CDR2 are DFQATT and SNEGSKA (reference sequence). Trimming pared 6 bases from V and 0 bases from J, leaving 16 bases between. The CDR3 consists of 15 residues. In DNA form, the CDR3 reads TGCAGTGCCCCTGGTCCCGTTCGGAGCACAGATACGCAGTATTTT. Its protein is CSAPGPVRSTDTQYF.

This clonotype was counted only a few times. This rearrangement joins TRBV12-3 or TRBV12-4 to TRBJ2-7; D gene unclear. This CDR3 is built from 14 residues. Deletions cut 7 bases from V and 9 bases from J, with 22 bases between. The CDR3 is CASTCLVGNSPQYF. CDR3 sequence (DNA): TGTGCCAGCACCTGCCTGGTAGGAAACTCTCCGCAGTACTTC.

Ten or more counts support this clonotype. The chain uses TRBV6-5 and TRBJ2-1, with D possibly being TRBD2 (5 bases). The germline V and J ends were trimmed by 8 bases and 8 bases, with 16 bases remaining between them. This CDR3 spans 13 amino acids. Germline-derived CDR1 and CDR2 are MNHEY and SVGAGI. The CDR3: CASQVGAGHEQFF. The CDR3 region has the DNA TGTGCCAGCCAGGTGGGAGCCGGCCATGAGCAGTTCTTC.

This clonotype was observed many times. This chain joins TRBV28 and TRBJ2-7, with 9 bases fitting TRBD1. Looked up from germline, CDR1 is MDHEN and CDR2 is SYDVKM. V trimming: 6 bases; J trimming: 1 base; junction bases outside the gene matches: 7. The CDR3 loop spans 15 amino acids. The CDR3 sequence is CASRVAGTGSYEQYF. DNA of the CDR3: TGTGCCAGCAGAGTGGCCGGGACAGGGTCCTACGAGCAGTACTTC.

On this clonotype itself: Germline is not matched at one junction end, which may reflect a read error. This CDR3 reads CNVPRTEHYGYTF. The DNA of the CDR3 is TGCAACGTTCCCCGGACGGAGCACTATGGCTACACCTTC. V and J are TRBV29-1 and TRBJ1-2; D is uncertain. The CDR3 has 13 residues. Looked up from germline, CDR1 is SQVTM and CDR2 is ANQGSEA.